These 24 T cell receptor beta chains were all obtained from the same sample, sequenced in a study of blood T cell repertoires in COVID-19. Sequenced by immunoSEQ multiplex PCR; TCRdb stores in-frame clones only, minus some. Of roughly 390,000 clones in the sample, approximately 89% were seen once. Sequences were obtained from peripheral blood. The receptors originated from a woman in her thirties with COVID-19, enrolled during active disease.

CDR3 nucleotide sequence: TGTGCCAGCAGCCCATGGAGGCAGAGCACAGATACGCAGTATTTT. Amino acid sequence: CASSPWRQSTDTQYF. The chain joins TRBV7-9 to TRBJ2-3, with D possibly being TRBD2 (5 bases). Germline loops: CDR1 SEHNR, CDR2 FQNEAQ (reference sequence). V was cut by 5 bases and J by 0 bases, with 12 bases left in between. The CDR3 spans 15 residues.

The chain carries TRBV27 and TRBJ1-2; 8 nucleotides line up with TRBD1. The CDR3 runs to 16 residues. J was trimmed by 5 bases and V by 0 bases; bases with no gene match: 8. Germline CDR1 reads MNHEY; CDR2 reads SMNVEV (reference sequence). The CDR3 protein is CASSLSADRDTYGYTF. The CDR3 bases are TGTGCCAGCAGTTTATCGGCGGACAGGGATACGTATGGCTACACCTTC.

The CDR3 bases are TGCGCCAGCAGCCTACTCCCAGGGGATACGCAGTATTTT. Translated: CASSLLPGDTQYF. This chain uses TRBV4-1 with TRBJ2-3; a weak D match, TRBD1 (5 bases). Trimming pared 4 bases from V and 6 bases from J, leaving 11 bases between. Germline CDR1 MGHRA, CDR2 YSYEKL. CDR3 size: 13 residues.

V usage is TRBV3-1 (or the pseudogene TRBV3-2) and J usage is TRBJ2-7; perhaps TRBD2 as D (7 bases). The germline CDR1 and CDR2 sequences are LGHDT and YNNKEL (reference sequence). Trimming pared 0 bases from V and 6 bases from J, leaving 12 bases between. The CDR3 contains 14 residues. The CDR3 sequence: CASSQEGGLSEQYF. The CDR3 DNA reads TGTGCCAGCAGCCAAGAGGGGGGGCTCAGCGAGCAGTACTTC.

V is TRBV28 and J is TRBJ2-7, with TRBD1 as a possible D gene (5 bases). Germline CDR1 MDHEN, CDR2 SYDVKM. Trimming stripped 10 bases from V and 5 bases from J, with 18 bases between. This CDR3 is built from 13 residues. The CDR3 sequence: CATHGPGFHEQYF. The CDR3 nucleotides read TGTGCCACCCATGGCCCAGGGTTCCACGAGCAGTACTTC.

This chain joins TRBV19 and TRBJ2-2, with a possible D match to TRBD2 (5 bases). V lost 1 base and J 5 bases, leaving 20 bases between the germline ends. The CDR3 loop spans 18 amino acids. Looked up from germline, CDR1 is LNHDA and CDR2 is SQIVND (reference sequence). The CDR3 DNA reads TGTGCCAGTAGTATAGGTCCCCCCGGGGTAGGAGAAACCGGGGAGCTGTTTTTT. It codes for CASSIGPPGVGETGELFF.

The genes are TRBV28 and TRBJ1-5, with 9 bases lining up with TRBD1. From germline, CDR1 is MDHEN and CDR2 SYDVKM. The CDR3 is made up of 16 amino acids. Trimming cost V 6 bases and J 3 bases; bases outside gene matches: 9. The DNA for the CDR3 is TGTGCCAGCAGCCCTACCACAGGGGGCTCCAATCAGCCCCAGCATTTT. This translates into CASSPTTGGSNQPQHF.

The rearrangement links TRBV19 to TRBJ2-1; TRBD1 matches at 7 bases. J was trimmed by 7 bases and V by 5 bases; bases with no gene match: 8. The germline V gene encodes CDR1 LNHDA and CDR2 SQIVND (reference sequence). The CDR3 contains 14 residues. CDR3 DNA sequence: TGTGCCAGTAGTGTTTTCGGACAGGCTAATGAGCAGTTCTTC. Its protein is CASSVFGQANEQFF.

This clone was found once. The chain recombines TRBV5-1 with TRBJ2-2, with 7 bases fitting TRBD2. The CDR3 totals 15 residues. CDR1 and CDR2 (germline): SGHRS, YFSETQ. V dropped 3 bases and J dropped 3; count of bases not matched to a gene: 5. The CDR3 spells CASSWGLPHTGELFF. The CDR3 DNA reads TGCGCCAGCAGCTGGGGACTACCACACACCGGGGAGCTGTTTTTT.

The rearrangement joins TRBV6-5 to TRBJ2-7; TRBD2 is a possible D gene (6 bases). The CDR3 sequence is 14 residues long. V was shortened by 8 bases and J by 0 bases, with 14 bases between the two germline ends. From germline, CDR1 is MNHEY and CDR2 SVGAGI. CDR3 protein: CASGRPSSSYEQYF. CDR3 in DNA: TGTGCCAGCGGGAGGCCATCAAGCTCCTACGAGCAGTACTTC.

The gene calls are TRBV3-1 (or the pseudogene TRBV3-2) and TRBJ1-4, with unresolved D. Looked up from germline, CDR1 is LGHDT and CDR2 is YNNKEL (reference sequence). V was trimmed by 0 bases and J by 8 bases, leaving 13 bases between them. This CDR3 contains 15 residues. CDR3: CASSQDARTWEKLFF. In DNA form, the CDR3 reads TGTGCCAGCAGCCAAGATGCGAGGACTTGGGAAAAACTGTTTTTT.

The chain combines TRBV30 with TRBJ2-1; 7 nucleotides align to TRBD1. The germline gives CDR1 GTSNPN, CDR2 SVGIG (reference sequence). The CDR3 has 16 residues. V shed 2 bases, J shed 0 bases, and the junction held 7 bases outside the gene matches. In nucleotides, the CDR3 is TGTGCCTGGAGTCCGGCGACAGGGAGCTCCTACAATGAGCAGTTCTTC. Protein: CAWSPATGSSYNEQFF.

This clone was detected only once. In DNA, the CDR3 is TGTGCCAGCAGTGCCAACCTAGCGGGAGGGGGCAATGAGCAGTTCTTC. Protein: CASSANLAGGGNEQFF. The chain is built from TRBV6-4 and TRBJ2-1; 12 bases match TRBD2. Germline CDR1 and CDR2: MRHNA and SNTAGT. The CDR3 loop spans 16 amino acids. V dropped 4 bases and J dropped 6; count of bases not matched to a gene: 7.

The chain joins TRBV9 to TRBJ2-5, with D possibly being TRBD2 (6 bases). V lost 1 base and J lost 4, with 14 bases in between. Looked up from germline, CDR1 is SGDLS and CDR2 is YYNGEE. The CDR3 has 15 residues. For the CDR3, the DNA is TGTGCCAGCAGCGTACTACTCGGAGGGTTAGAGACCCAGTACTTC. It codes for CASSVLLGGLETQYF. Based on the CDR3 plus reference TRBV9 and TRBJ2-5, the full variable domain is DSGVTQTPKHLITATGQRVTLRCSPRSGDLSVYWYQQSLDQGLQFLIQYYNGEERAKGNILERFSAQQFPDLHSELNLSSLELGDSALYFCASSVLLGGLETQYFGPGTRLLVL.

V gene TRBV7-9 combines with J gene TRBJ1-1; D is unclear. V was clipped by 6 bases and J by 1 base, with 9 bases between them. Germline V CDR1 and CDR2: SEHNR, FQNEAQ (reference sequence). There are 13 residues in the CDR3. CDR3: CASSLKQNTEAFF. CDR3 in DNA: TGTGCCAGCAGTTTGAAACAGAACACTGAAGCTTTCTTT.

This clone came up once. This rearrangement joins TRBV27 to TRBJ2-1; 12 bases align to TRBD2. Germline V gives CDR1 MNHEY, CDR2 SMNVEV (reference sequence). The CDR3 is 16 residues long. Trimming cost V 5 bases and J 7 bases; bases outside gene matches: 9. CDR3 in DNA: TGTGCCAGCAGTCCCCGTTGGCTAGCGGGGGGGAATGAGCAGTTCTTC. Protein: CASSPRWLAGGNEQFF.

The chain uses TRBV7-9 and TRBJ1-2, with a weak D call TRBD1 (5 bases). Trimming left V 1 base short and J 1 base short, with 10 bases between. Per the germline V gene, CDR1 is SEHNR and CDR2 is FQNEAQ (reference sequence). CDR3 length equals 15 residues. The CDR3 sequence is CASSLGQGVNYGYTF. CDR3 bases: TGTGCCAGCAGCTTAGGCCAGGGTGTTAACTATGGCTACACCTTC.

The J gene is TRBJ2-7, the V gene TRBV2, with TRBD2 matching 11 bases. The CDR3 has 12 amino acids. In germline, CDR1 is SNHLY, CDR2 FYNNEI. J lost 4 bases, V lost 9 bases, and 2 bases had no gene match. Written as DNA, the CDR3 is TGTGCCAGGGGGACTAGCGGATACGAGCAGTACTTC. Translation gives CARGTSGYEQYF.

The genes are TRBV5-1 and TRBJ2-1; the D gene is possibly TRBD2 (6 bases). The V and J ends lost 1 base and 9 bases respectively, with 11 bases between them. This CDR3 is built from 13 residues. Germline V gives CDR1 SGHRS, CDR2 YFSETQ. CDR3 residues: CASSLPSGAEQFF. CDR3 DNA sequence: TGCGCCAGCAGCTTGCCCTCGGGAGCTGAGCAGTTCTTC.

The rearrangement links TRBV7-9 to TRBJ2-3, with 10 bases aligning to TRBD2. The CDR3 totals 18 residues. Trimming removed 0 bases from V and 6 bases from J; junction bases left unmatched: 12. The germline V gene encodes CDR1 SEHNR and CDR2 FQNEAQ (reference sequence). The CDR3 DNA sequence: TGTGCCAGCAGCTTAGCGCCAGGGCTAGCGGGAGAAAGGGATACGCAGTATTTT. Its protein product is CASSLAPGLAGERDTQYF. The entire variable domain, with the rest obtained from reference TRBV7-9 and TRBJ2-3, is as follows: DTGVSQNPRHKITKRGQNVTFRCDPISEHNRLYWYRQTLGQGPEFLTYFQNEAQLEKSRLLSDRFSAERPKGSFSTLEIQRTEQGDSAMYLCASSLAPGLAGERDTQYFGPGTRLTVL.

This chain joins TRBV7-6 and TRBJ2-2; a possible D gene is TRBD2 (6 bases). Germline V gives CDR1 SGHVS, CDR2 FNYEAQ. Trimming stripped 1 base from V and 1 base from J, with 13 bases between. This CDR3 is 17 amino acids long. Here the CDR3 reads CASSLGGGALNTGELFF. The CDR3 DNA reads TGTGCCAGCAGCTTAGGGGGCGGGGCTTTGAACACCGGGGAGCTGTTTTTT.

The rearrangement links TRBV18 to TRBJ1-1; D may be TRBD1 (5 bases). The germline V and J ends were trimmed by 3 bases and 5 bases, with 13 bases remaining between them. The CDR3 covers 14 residues. Germline V gene data show CDR1 as KGHSH and CDR2 as LQKENI. The DNA of the CDR3 is TGTGCCAGCTCACCGCAGGGTATTGGGACTGAAGCTTTCTTT. Its protein product is CASSPQGIGTEAFF.

The chain employs TRBV2 and TRBJ2-1, with TRBD2 matching over 7 bases. The CDR3 consists of 14 residues. Per the germline V gene, CDR1 is SNHLY and CDR2 is FYNNEI. With V trimmed by 4 bases and J by 6 bases, 6 bases remained unmatched. The DNA of the CDR3 is TGTGCCAGCAGTGTTCAGGGAGGGTCCAATGAGCAGTTCTTC. Amino acids: CASSVQGGSNEQFF.

The rearrangement uses TRBV15 and TRBJ2-1; TRBD2 matches at 10 bases. Germline assignment: CDR1 LNHNV and CDR2 YYDKDF (reference sequence). Losses at the gene ends were 1 base for V and 0 bases for J; bases not matched to a gene: 0. This CDR3 has 16 amino acids. The CDR3: CATSRVAGGSYNEQFF. The CDR3 region has the DNA TGTGCCACCAGCAGAGTAGCGGGAGGCTCCTACAATGAGCAGTTCTTC.